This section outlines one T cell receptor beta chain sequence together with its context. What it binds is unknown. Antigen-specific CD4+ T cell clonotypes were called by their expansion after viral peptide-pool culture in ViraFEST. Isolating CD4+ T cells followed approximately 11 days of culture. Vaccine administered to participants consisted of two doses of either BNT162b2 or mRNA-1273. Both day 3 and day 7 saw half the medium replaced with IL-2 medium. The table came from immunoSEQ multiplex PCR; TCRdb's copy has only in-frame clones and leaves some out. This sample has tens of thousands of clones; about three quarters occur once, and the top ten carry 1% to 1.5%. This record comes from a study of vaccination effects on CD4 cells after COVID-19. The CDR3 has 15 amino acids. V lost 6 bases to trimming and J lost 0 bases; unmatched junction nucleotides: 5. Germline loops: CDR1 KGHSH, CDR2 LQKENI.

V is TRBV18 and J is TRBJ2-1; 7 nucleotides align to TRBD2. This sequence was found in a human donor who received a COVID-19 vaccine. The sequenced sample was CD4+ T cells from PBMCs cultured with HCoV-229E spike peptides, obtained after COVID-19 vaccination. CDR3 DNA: TGTGCCAGCTCCCTTAGCGGGTTCTCCTACAATGAGCAGTTCTTC. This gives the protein CASSLSGFSYNEQFF.